This T cell receptor beta chain was captured in a study of T cells in Graves' hyperthyroidism and ophthalmopathy. Study conclusions and caveats: Most expanded thyroid clonotypes above 0.001 recurred in blood. A 13 V-J model separated ophthalmopathy from stable hyperthyroidism.

With duration under 3 months, ophthalmopathy was active: Clinical Activity Score at least 3, NOSPECS at least 4. Researchers took RNA transcripts and amplified the TCR beta CDR3 regions from them. With the HTBI primer set, the TCR CDR3 went through a first round of RT-PCR. Each CDR3 protein is one row after TCRdb ran MiXCR on the multiplex PCR reads. The repertoire has around 610,000 distinct CDR3 sequences, about 15% of them found once; the top ten carry approximately 4.2%. The germline V gene has CDR1 MNHEY and CDR2 SVGAGI. The CDR3 contains 17 residues. The germline V and J ends were trimmed by 4 bases and 7 bases, with 25 bases remaining between them. This clonotype showed up many times. The antigen is undetermined.

The sequenced sample was blood. V is TRBV6-5 and J is TRBJ1-2; D not resolved. The origin of this receptor is a woman in her 40s with Graves' ophthalmopathy. CDR3 in DNA: TGTGCCAGCAGTTCCACGATCTCCGCCGGCCGGATTAGTGGCTACACCTTC. This gives the protein CASSSTISAGRISGYTF.